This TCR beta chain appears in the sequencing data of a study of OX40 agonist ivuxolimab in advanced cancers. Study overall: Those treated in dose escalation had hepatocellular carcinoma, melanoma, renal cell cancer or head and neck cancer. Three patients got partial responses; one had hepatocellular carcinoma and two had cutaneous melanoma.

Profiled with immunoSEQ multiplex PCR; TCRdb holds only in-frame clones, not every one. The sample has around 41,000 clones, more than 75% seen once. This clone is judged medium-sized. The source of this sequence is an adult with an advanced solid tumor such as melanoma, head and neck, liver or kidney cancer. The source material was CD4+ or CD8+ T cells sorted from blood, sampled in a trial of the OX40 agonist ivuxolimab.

DNA for the CDR3: TGCGCCAGCAGCCCTGGACGGACCCACTATGGCTACACCTTC. Translated, it gives CASSPGRTHYGYTF. The chain carries TRBV5-1 and TRBJ1-2; D call uncertain. Germline loops: CDR1 SGHRS, CDR2 YFSETQ. The V and J ends lost 4 bases and 3 bases respectively, with 13 bases between them. The CDR3 spans 14 residues.